One sample yielded the 26 T cell receptor beta chains listed below, sequenced in a study of memory CD4+ T cells and cytomegalovirus serostatus. Single viable CD3+CD4+CD8-CD45RO+ cells were sorted as the memory CD4+ T cells. Measured with immunoSEQ multiplex PCR; TCRdb has only the in-frame clones, and not every one. The profile shows under 75,000 clones, around three quarters of them singletons. Material for sequencing was memory CD4+ T cells from blood. The source is an adult in good health and CMV-seronegative. Some clones in this sample may be carry-over from other donors' samples.

The chain links TRBV11-2 to TRBJ2-5, with D unclear. Germline lookup yields CDR1 SGHAT and CDR2 FQNNGV. The V end lost 5 bases, the J end lost 5 bases, and 12 bases lay between the germline ends. There are 13 residues in the CDR3. Here the CDR3 reads CASSGPDGETQYF. Here the CDR3 DNA reads TGTGCCAGCAGCGGACCGGACGGGGAGACCCAGTACTTC.

This clone was observed a few times. The chain links TRBV7-9 to TRBJ1-5; D ambiguous. Germline V CDR1 and CDR2: SEHNR, FQNEAQ (reference sequence). Trimming cost V 5 bases and J 4 bases, with 18 bases left between them. This CDR3 region has 16 residues. The CDR3 sequence: CASSEESWGKNQPQHF. CDR3 nucleotide sequence: TGTGCCAGCAGCGAAGAATCCTGGGGTAAGAATCAGCCCCAGCATTTT.

The V and J genes are TRBV6-5 and TRBJ1-2, with a weak D call TRBD1 (5 bases). The germline gives CDR1 MNHEY, CDR2 SVGAGI. The ends were cut back, 6 bases at V and 7 bases at J, with 15 bases in the middle. This CDR3 contains 13 residues. CDR3 residues: CASRLGPGTGYTF. As DNA, the CDR3 is TGTGCCAGCAGACTAGGGCCAGGGACTGGCTACACCTTC.

The chain recombines TRBV9 with TRBJ2-3, with D maybe TRBD2 (6 bases). The germline V and J ends were trimmed by 1 base and 3 bases, with 9 bases remaining between them. CDR1 is SGDLS and CDR2 is YYNGEE in the germline V gene. The CDR3 is 14 amino acids. The CDR3 sequence is CASSVLATTDTQYF. The CDR3 coding sequence is TGTGCCAGCAGCGTACTAGCGACGACAGATACGCAGTATTTT.

This clone appeared a single time. The V gene is TRBV6-5, the J gene TRBJ1-4, with a weak D call TRBD1 (5 bases). V dropped 2 bases and J dropped 4 bases, with 8 bases sitting between them. This CDR3 has 14 residues. The germline CDR1 and CDR2 sequences are MNHEY and SVGAGI. Here the CDR3 DNA reads TGTGCCAGCAGTTACGGCGGGGGTAATGAAAAACTGTTTTTT. Its protein is CASSYGGGNEKLFF.

This clone showed up just a few times. CDR3 loop: CASSLGGDQPQHF. CDR3 in DNA: TGTGCCAGCAGCTTAGGGGGGGATCAGCCCCAGCATTTT. This sequence joins TRBV5-4 and TRBJ1-5; possible D gene TRBD1, 6 bases. V was cut by 2 bases and J by 5 bases, with 8 bases left in between. CDR1 is SGHNT and CDR2 is YYREEE in the germline V gene (reference sequence). The CDR3 is 13 residues long.

The chain uses TRBV7-6 and TRBJ1-3; D call uncertain. V shed 5 bases and J shed 0 bases, with 11 bases lying between them. The CDR3 has 15 amino acids. Germline CDR1 and CDR2: SGHVS and FNYEAQ. CDR3 nucleotides: TGTGCCAGCAGCCCCCACAGTCCCTCTGGAAACACCATATATTTT. As protein: CASSPHSPSGNTIYF.

This clone was seen a few times. The chain recombines TRBV7-6 with TRBJ2-2; 12 bases agree with TRBD2. The CDR3 is 19 residues long. From germline, CDR1 is SGHVS and CDR2 FNYEAQ. V shed 2 bases and J 3 bases; nucleotides not matched to a gene: 10. The CDR3 coding sequence is TGTGCCAGCAGCTTACGGACTAGCGGGGTCACCCGCGACACCGGGGAGCTGTTTTTT. Translated, it gives CASSLRTSGVTRDTGELFF.

In this sample, this clone turned up a few times. The V call is TRBV19, the J call TRBJ2-2; 7 bases line up with TRBD2. Germline trimming cut 7 bases from V and 6 bases from J; bases unmatched to any gene: 23. Germline V CDR1 and CDR2: LNHDA, SQIVND (reference sequence). The CDR3 runs 19 residues. The CDR3 spells CASTNGPPLGGRAPGELFF. The CDR3 DNA reads as TGTGCCAGTACCAACGGGCCGCCCCTTGGCGGGAGAGCCCCCGGGGAGCTGTTTTTT.

This chain links TRBV11-2 with TRBJ1-1, with 9 bases aligning to TRBD1. The junction had 9 bases not matched to a gene; V was cut back by 5 bases and J by 5 bases. Germline assignment: CDR1 SGHAT and CDR2 FQNNGV. The CDR3 is 15 amino acids. CDR3 sequence reads: CASSGRTGVRTEAFF. As DNA, the CDR3 is TGTGCCAGCAGCGGCCGGACAGGGGTTCGGACTGAAGCTTTCTTT.

In its sample, this clone was seen many times. This sequence joins TRBV18 and TRBJ2-7; D unclear. Trimming left V 2 bases short and J 7 bases short, with 12 bases between. CDR3 size: 13 residues. Per germline, CDR1 KGHSH and CDR2 LQKENI. The CDR3 loop is CASSPSWAQEQYF. CDR3 DNA: TGTGCCAGCTCACCATCATGGGCTCAGGAGCAGTACTTC.

This clone was picked up a small number of times. The chain uses TRBV28 and TRBJ1-1; TRBD1 aligns across 7 bases. The CDR3 spans 13 residues. With V trimmed by 2 bases and J by 7 bases, 4 bases remained unmatched. CDR1 is MDHEN and CDR2 is SYDVKM in the germline V gene. CDR3 region: CASSLLDRVEAFF. Here the CDR3 DNA reads TGTGCCAGCAGTTTACTAGACAGGGTTGAAGCTTTCTTT.

The chain carries TRBV13 and TRBJ1-1; a weak D match, TRBD1 (6 bases). V was trimmed by 1 base and J by 4 bases, leaving 13 bases between them. The germline CDR1 and CDR2 sequences are PRHDT and FYEKMQ (reference sequence). This CDR3 is built from 15 residues. This CDR3 is CASSLAGGAGTEAFF. CDR3 coding DNA: TGTGCCAGCAGCTTAGCTGGGGGGGCAGGCACTGAAGCTTTCTTT.

This chain connects TRBV30 to TRBJ2-3; D not certain. Germline V gives CDR1 GTSNPN, CDR2 SVGIG (reference sequence). The length of the CDR3 is 13 residues. The germline V and J ends were trimmed by 3 bases and 5 bases, with 12 bases remaining between them. CDR3 in DNA: TGTGCCTGGAGCGCGGCAAGAGGAGATACGCAGTATTTT. Its protein product is CAWSAARGDTQYF. The full variable domain, in which reference TRBV30 and TRBJ2-3 provide the parts outside the CDR3, is SQTIHQWPATLVQPVGSPLSLECTVEGTSNPNLYWYRQAAGRGLQLLFYSVGIGQISSEVPQNLSASRPQDRQFILSSKKLLLSDSGFYLCAWSAARGDTQYFGPGTRLTVL.

This clone has just one count. This sample also contains other DNA sequences that code for the same CDR3. This sequence joins TRBV29-1 and TRBJ1-2; the D is unclear. The CDR3 contains 12 residues. The germline gives CDR1 SQVTM, CDR2 ANQGSEA. The ends were cut back, 3 bases at V and 3 bases at J, with 8 bases in the middle. The CDR3 region has the DNA TGCAGCGTTGATCAAGGCGACTATGGCTACACCTTC. This sequence encodes CSVDQGDYGYTF.

This clone was seen a handful of times. V gene TRBV27 combines with J gene TRBJ1-2; D uncertain. Trimming removed 1 base from V and 3 bases from J, with 6 bases in between. Germline CDR1 and CDR2: MNHEY and SMNVEV (reference sequence). The CDR3 runs 13 residues. The CDR3 coding sequence is TGTGCCAGCAGTTTATATGGGGACTATGGCTACACCTTC. Translated, it gives CASSLYGDYGYTF.

V gene TRBV5-4 combines with J gene TRBJ1-2; 10 bases agree with TRBD1. This CDR3 spans 17 amino acids. V shed 0 bases, J shed 0 bases, and the junction held 5 bases outside the gene matches. Germline V gene lookup returns CDR1 SGHNT and CDR2 YYREEE (reference sequence). The CDR3 sequence: CASSLGGQGVSNYGYTF. The CDR3 region has the DNA TGTGCCAGCAGCTTGGGCGGACAGGGGGTCTCTAACTATGGCTACACCTTC.

This clone has just one count. Other DNA sequences in this sample translate to the same CDR3. The chain links TRBV18 to TRBJ2-7, with 8 bases lining up with TRBD2. The V segment lost 1 base and the J segment 2 bases; nucleotides outside the gene matches: 1. Germline V lookup: CDR1 KGHSH, CDR2 LQKENI. The CDR3 runs 14 residues. Written as DNA, the CDR3 is TGTGCCAGCTCACCACAGCGGGGGACCTACGAGCAGTACTTC. It codes for CASSPQRGTYEQYF.

The chain couples TRBV7-3 to TRBJ2-3; TRBD1 aligns across 7 bases. The CDR3 spans 15 residues. Germline V gene lookup returns CDR1 SGHTA and CDR2 FQGTGA. V lost 5 bases, J lost 0 bases, and 5 bases stayed unmatched. The CDR3: CASSLRGGSTDTQYF. The DNA of the CDR3 is TGTGCCAGCAGCCTCCGAGGGGGCAGCACAGATACGCAGTATTTT.

The chain combines TRBV18 with TRBJ2-5, with D tentatively TRBD1 or TRBD2 (6 bases each). The ends were cut back, 2 bases at V and 5 bases at J, with 18 bases in the middle. The CDR3 spans 16 residues. Germline-derived CDR1 and CDR2 are KGHSH and LQKENI. As DNA, the CDR3 is TGTGCCAGCTCACCATCCCCCGGGGGCGCGATGGAGACCCAGTACTTC. The encoded protein is CASSPSPGGAMETQYF. Using reference TRBV18 and TRBJ2-5 for the parts outside the CDR3, the full variable domain is NAGVMQNPRHLVRRRGQEARLRCSPMKGHSHVYWYRQLPEEGLKFMVYLQKENIIDESGMPKERFSAEFPKEGPSILRIQQVVRGDSAAYFCASSPSPGGAMETQYFGPGTRLLVL.

This chain uses TRBV11-3 with TRBJ2-6; D is unclear. The CDR3 totals 15 residues. Trimming stripped 1 base from V and 4 bases from J, with 8 bases between. CDR1 is SGHNT and CDR2 is YENEEA in the germline V gene. The chain's CDR3 is CASSLGALGANVLTF. DNA for the CDR3: TGTGCCAGCAGCTTAGGCGCCTTAGGGGCCAACGTCCTGACTTTC.

The chain carries TRBV2 and TRBJ2-2, with 8 bases identical to TRBD1. J was trimmed by 6 bases and V by 5 bases; bases with no gene match: 2. Looked up from germline, CDR1 is SNHLY and CDR2 is FYNNEI. The CDR3 has 13 residues. DNA for the CDR3: TGTGCCAGCAGTAAGGACAGGGCCGGGGAGCTGTTTTTT. This sequence encodes CASSKDRAGELFF.

This clone came up a few times. The chain couples TRBV19 to TRBJ1-5; 7 nucleotides agree with TRBD1. V lost 4 bases to trimming and J lost 4 bases; unmatched junction nucleotides: 1. The length of the CDR3 is 13 residues. Germline values: CDR1 LNHDA, CDR2 SQIVND (reference sequence). CDR3 bases: TGTGCCAGTAGTAGGGACAGAAATCAGCCCCAGCATTTT. The encoded protein is CASSRDRNQPQHF.

There are a few counts of this clone. V is TRBV2 and J is TRBJ2-1, with 11 bases identical to TRBD2. The CDR3 length is 14 residues. CDR1 is SNHLY and CDR2 is FYNNEI in the germline V gene. Germline trimming cut 4 bases from V and 12 bases from J; bases unmatched to any gene: 8. The CDR3, as DNA: TGTGCCAGCAGTGGGGAACTAGCGGGAGCTGGGCAGTTCTTC. This translates into CASSGELAGAGQFF. The variable domain in full, with the rest retrieved from reference TRBV2 and TRBJ2-1, is EPEVTQTPSHQVTQMGQEVILRCVPISNHLYFYWYRQILGQKVEFLVSFYNNEISEKSEIFDDQFSVERPDGSNFTLKIRSTKLEDSAMYFCASSGELAGAGQFFGPGTRLTVL.

This clone was counted between two and nine times. The chain has TRBV7-2 and TRBJ2-3; D may be TRBD2 (5 bases). The CDR3 runs to 12 residues. CDR1 is SGHTA and CDR2 is FQGNSA in the germline V gene. Trimming took 2 bases from V and 9 from J, leaving 9 bases between them. The CDR3 loop reads CASSLSRVTQYF. The CDR3 bases are TGTGCCAGCAGCTTATCGCGGGTCACGCAGTATTTT.

This clone was observed a handful of times. The gene calls are TRBV5-5 and TRBJ2-7; perhaps TRBD1 as D (5 bases). Germline CDR1 reads SGHKS; CDR2 reads YYEKEE (reference sequence). The CDR3 is made up of 15 amino acids. V lost 5 bases and J lost 3, with 18 bases in between. CDR3: CASSLTDGHYYEQYF. The DNA of the CDR3 is TGTGCCAGCAGTTTGACGGACGGACACTACTACGAGCAGTACTTC.